This TCR beta chain stems from a study of CD8+CD57+ T cells in acquired aplastic anemia. Many counts were recorded for this clonotype. Germline trimming cut 6 bases from V and 3 bases from J; bases unmatched to any gene: 8. The CDR3 sequence is 15 residues long. Germline V gene data show CDR1 as SNHLY and CDR2 as FYNNEI. TCR beta VDJ combinations and CDR3 sequences were profiled from genomic DNA. TCRdb processed the reads anew with MiXCR; each CDR3 protein has one entry. The data hold some 240,000 distinct CDR3 sequences, with 34% observed a single time. Sequencing was carried out using sorted CD4+, CD8+, or CD8+CD57+ T cells (not recorded which) from PBMCs. The J gene is TRBJ2-5, the V gene TRBV2, with 9 positions matching TRBD1. This TCR was recovered from a human donor in good health, serving as a control. The CDR3 sequence: CASSLQGQGKETQYF. Here the CDR3 DNA reads TGTGCCAGCAGCCTCCAGGGACAGGGAAAAGAGACCCAGTACTTC.